The 18 T cell receptor beta chains reported below all come from one sample, sequenced in a study of shared clonotypes between healthy human individuals. This table comes from immunoSEQ multiplex PCR, and its TCRdb copy is limited to in-frame clones, with some not included. The sample contains fewer than 400,000 clones, 74% of which appear only once. Sequenced: memory CD4+ T cells sorted from blood. Subset reported: CD45RA-negative fraction. The origin of the receptors is a man aged 30-40 years in good health.

J is TRBJ2-3 and V is TRBV10-3; 10 bases match TRBD1. The CDR3 runs to 16 residues. Per germline, CDR1 ENHRY and CDR2 SYGVKD. The V and J ends lost 5 bases and 3 bases, in that order; junction bases with no gene match: 8. Written as DNA, the CDR3 is TGTGCCATCAGTTCAACTAGGACAGGGGGAACAGATACGCAGTATTTT. Residues: CAISSTRTGGTDTQYF.

The rearrangement links TRBV19 to TRBJ2-3; D is possibly TRBD1 or TRBD2 (5 bases each). The length of the CDR3 is 15 residues. Trimming pared 7 bases from V and 2 bases from J, leaving 16 bases between. The germline V gene has CDR1 LNHDA and CDR2 SQIVND (reference sequence). This CDR3 reads CASNPGRIVTDTQYF. CDR3 coding DNA: TGTGCCAGTAACCCGGGGCGAATAGTCACAGATACGCAGTATTTT.

The rearrangement uses TRBV7-2 and TRBJ1-5; D perhaps matches TRBD1 (6 bases). The germline gives CDR1 SGHTA, CDR2 FQGNSA. The CDR3 has 16 residues. V was cut by 5 bases and J by 0 bases, with 14 bases left in between. CDR3 amino acids: CASSPRTVYSNQPQHF. The DNA for the CDR3 is TGTGCCAGCAGCCCCAGGACAGTTTATAGCAATCAGCCCCAGCATTTT.

The chain combines TRBV11-2 with TRBJ1-1; 7 bases fit TRBD1. The J segment lost 1 base and the V segment lost 0 bases, leaving 2 bases of the junction unmatched. Per the germline V gene, CDR1 is SGHAT and CDR2 is FQNNGV. The CDR3 extends over 15 amino acids. The CDR3 here is CASSLDHRGNTEAFF. CDR3 in DNA: TGTGCCAGCAGCTTAGATCACAGGGGGAACACTGAAGCTTTCTTT.

The chain is built from TRBV11-2 and TRBJ2-1, with D possibly being TRBD2 (5 bases). This CDR3 has 17 residues. The V gene's germline CDR1 is SGHAT and CDR2 FQNNGV. With 1 base removed from V and 1 base from J, the gap between germline ends came to 14 bases. The CDR3 coding sequence is TGTGCCAGCAGCTTAGTGGGGAGTAGACTTTCCTACAATGAGCAGTTCTTC. Encoded protein: CASSLVGSRLSYNEQFF.

J is TRBJ2-6 and V is TRBV18; 8 bases map to TRBD1. After removal of 5 bases from V and 1 base from J, the junction contained 7 bases not matched to a gene. The CDR3 is 17 residues long. The V gene's germline CDR1 is KGHSH and CDR2 LQKENI. In DNA form, the CDR3 reads TGTGCCAGCTCAGAATCACGACAGGGGTCTGGGGCCAACGTCCTGACTTTC. Protein: CASSESRQGSGANVLTF.

The chain recombines TRBV18 with TRBJ2-7; D might be TRBD1 or TRBD2, each matching 5 bases. CDR1 is KGHSH and CDR2 is LQKENI in the germline V gene. V was pared by 3 bases and J by 7 bases, with 13 bases between. CDR3 length: 13 residues. The CDR3 loop is CASSPSLGVEQYF. DNA of the CDR3: TGTGCCAGCTCACCCAGTTTGGGGGTTGAGCAGTACTTC.

Written as DNA, the CDR3 is TGTGCCAGTAGTATGACAGCTACTAATGAAAAACTGTTTTTT. This codes for CASSMTATNEKLFF. The chain links TRBV19 to TRBJ1-4; D possibly corresponds to TRBD1 (5 bases). Germline V lookup: CDR1 LNHDA, CDR2 SQIVND (reference sequence). Between the trimmed V and J ends, which lost 3 bases and 2 bases, there was a span of 7 bases. The CDR3 runs 14 residues.

This clone was found a few times. The CDR3 DNA is TGTGCCAGTAGTATCGGCAGGGGAGATGCGGATGAGCAGTTCTTC. Translated: CASSIGRGDADEQFF. The chain carries TRBV19 and TRBJ2-1; maybe TRBD1 (6 bases). There are 15 residues in the CDR3. The V end was cut by 3 bases, the J end by 8 bases, with 17 bases between. CDR1 and CDR2 (germline): LNHDA, SQIVND (reference sequence).

This clone occurred once. The rearrangement uses TRBV5-4 and TRBJ2-7, with 9 bases that match TRBD1. V dropped 4 bases and J dropped 5; count of bases not matched to a gene: 7. Germline V gene data show CDR1 as SGHNT and CDR2 as YYREEE (reference sequence). The CDR3 runs 14 residues. The CDR3 DNA sequence: TGTGCCAGCAGCAGTTGGGACAGGGTGGACGAGCAGTACTTC. It translates to CASSSWDRVDEQYF.

The chain couples TRBV5-1 to TRBJ2-2, with D tentatively TRBD1 or TRBD2 (5 bases each). Deletions cut 7 bases from V and 2 bases from J, with 12 bases between. Germline assignment: CDR1 SGHRS and CDR2 YFSETQ. This CDR3 contains 14 residues. The CDR3 bases are TGCGCCAGCCGCCCGGGACCAAACACCGGGGAGCTGTTTTTT. Encoded protein: CASRPGPNTGELFF.

As for this clone: The conserved final phenylalanine or tryptophan is absent from the CDR3, which likely points to a read error. The CDR3 region is CASSLGPSGVTSYEQYL. The CDR3 region has the DNA TGCGCCAGCAGCTTGGGGCCTAGCGGGGTCACTTCCTACGAGCAGTACCTC. The gene calls are TRBV5-1 and TRBJ2-7; 9 bases agree with TRBD2. The CDR3 consists of 17 residues. The germline V gene encodes CDR1 SGHRS and CDR2 YFSETQ. J gave up 1 base and V 0 bases, and 8 bases lay outside the gene matches.

V is TRBV18 and J is TRBJ2-1; 11 bases are a match to TRBD2. Germline trimming cut 4 bases from V and 8 bases from J; bases unmatched to any gene: 7. This CDR3 has 15 amino acids. CDR1 is KGHSH and CDR2 is LQKENI in the germline V gene. In nucleotides, the CDR3 is TGTGCCAGCTCACGCTCACTAGCGGGAGTGGATGAGCAGTTCTTC. Translating gives CASSRSLAGVDEQFF. Using reference TRBV18 and TRBJ2-1 for the parts outside the CDR3, the full variable domain is NAGVMQNPRHLVRRRGQEARLRCSPMKGHSHVYWYRQLPEEGLKFMVYLQKENIIDESGMPKERFSAEFPKEGPSILRIQQVVRGDSAAYFCASSRSLAGVDEQFFGPGTRLTVL.

The chain combines TRBV5-1 with TRBJ2-2, with D uncertain. V lost 1 base and J lost 0, with 7 bases in between. Germline-derived CDR1 and CDR2 are SGHRS and YFSETQ. The CDR3 extends over 15 amino acids. As DNA, the CDR3 is TGCGCCAGCAGCTTGCAGTCATCGAACACCGGGGAGCTGTTTTTT. Residues: CASSLQSSNTGELFF.

The chain couples TRBV5-5 to TRBJ2-7; D unresolved. The V gene's germline CDR1 is SGHKS and CDR2 YYEKEE (reference sequence). This CDR3 comprises 13 residues. V was trimmed by 6 bases and J by 1 base, leaving 11 bases between them. The CDR3 spells CASTVHGSYEQYF. The CDR3 bases are TGTGCCAGCACCGTCCACGGATCCTACGAGCAGTACTTC.

The sample holds many counts of this clone. This chain connects TRBV9 to TRBJ1-1; D unclear. The CDR3 contains 12 residues. Germline V gene data show CDR1 as SGDLS and CDR2 as YYNGEE. V gave up 7 bases and J gave up 0 bases, with 7 bases separating them. CDR3 region: CASGQVNTEAFF. CDR3 bases: TGTGCCAGCGGGCAGGTGAACACTGAAGCTTTCTTT.

The chain couples TRBV11-2 to TRBJ2-1; D ambiguous. V was clipped by 2 bases and J by 9 bases, with 5 bases between them. Germline V gene lookup returns CDR1 SGHAT and CDR2 FQNNGV. The CDR3 covers 11 residues. The CDR3 nucleotides are TGTGCCAGCAGCTTATCTACTGAGCAGTTCTTC. This gives the protein CASSLSTEQFF. Combining the CDR3 with reference TRBV11-2 and TRBJ2-1 gives the whole variable domain EAGVAQSPRYKIIEKRQSVAFWCNPISGHATLYWYQQILGQGPKLLIQFQNNGVVDDSQLPKDRFSAERLKGVDSTLKIQPAKLEDSAVYLCASSLSTEQFFGPGTRLTVL.

This clone was detected only a few times. This chain connects TRBV10-2 to TRBJ1-1; 7 bases agree with TRBD1. V was clipped by 6 bases and J by 2 bases; unmatched bases: 6. The CDR3 is 14 amino acids. Germline CDR1 reads WSHSY; CDR2 reads SAAADI. The CDR3 DNA is TGCGCCAGCAGGCCCACAGGGGATAACACTGAAGCTTTCTTT. This codes for CASRPTGDNTEAFF.